This TCR beta chain was sequenced for a study of T cell responses to AZD1222 COVID-19 vaccine. Only in-frame clones appear in the TCRdb table, and some are missing; sequencing was by immunoSEQ multiplex PCR. The sample lists 150,000 to 200,000 clones, 90% to 95% occurring once. The ends lost 5 bases at V and 3 bases at J; junction bases unmatched: 12. Germline V CDR1 and CDR2: SGHRS, YFSETQ. CDR3 length equals 19 residues. Sequenced here: peripheral blood, sampled on day 0 of AZD1222 vaccination. The receptor comes from an adult in good health. The V gene is TRBV5-1, the J gene TRBJ2-3, with TRBD2 matching 16 bases. CDR3 nucleotide sequence: TGCGCCAGCAGTCCCACCGGGACTAGCGGGAGGGCCGGGACAGATACGCAGTATTTT. It is translated as CASSPTGTSGRAGTDTQYF.